One sample yielded the 30 T cell receptor beta chains listed below, sequenced in a study of blood T cell repertoires in COVID-19. Some clones are missing from TCRdb's copy, which holds only in-frame ones; the method was immunoSEQ multiplex PCR. The sample holds roughly 100,000 clones, approximately 80% seen once. Sequencing was done on a sample of peripheral blood. Receptor source: a man aged 55 to 70 with acute or convalescent COVID-19.

The genes are TRBV6-5 and TRBJ2-7; 8 nucleotides align to TRBD1. V gave up 7 bases and J gave up 5 bases; unmatched junction bases: 13. This CDR3 comprises 15 residues. Germline-derived CDR1 and CDR2 are MNHEY and SVGAGI. The CDR3 here is CASTLSPSGGHEQYF. The CDR3 region has the DNA TGTGCCAGCACCCTCTCTCCCTCAGGGGGCCACGAGCAGTACTTC.

The chain is built from TRBV7-2 and TRBJ2-7, with TRBD1 matching 8 bases. Per germline, CDR1 SGHTA and CDR2 FQGNSA. CDR3 length: 17 residues. Germline trimming cut 1 base from V and 0 bases from J; bases unmatched to any gene: 8. CDR3 in amino acids: CASSLEAGGHYSYEQYF. DNA of the CDR3: TGTGCCAGCAGCTTAGAGGCAGGGGGCCACTACTCCTACGAGCAGTACTTC.

J is TRBJ1-1 and V is TRBV29-1; TRBD1 is a possible D gene (5 bases). This CDR3 contains 13 residues. Looked up from germline, CDR1 is SQVTM and CDR2 is ANQGSEA. Trimming stripped 7 bases from V and 0 bases from J, with 12 bases between. The CDR3 DNA reads as TGCAGCGCCAGACAGCATCTGAACACTGAAGCTTTCTTT. Its translation: CSARQHLNTEAFF.

The chain is built from TRBV7-9 and TRBJ2-5; weak D call: TRBD1 (6 bases). The ends were cut back, 2 bases at V and 2 bases at J, with 15 bases in the middle. Germline V lookup: CDR1 SEHNR, CDR2 FQNEAQ (reference sequence). This CDR3 spans 16 amino acids. The CDR3 is CASSLYPRRGQETQYF. CDR3 DNA: TGTGCCAGCAGCTTATATCCGCGTAGGGGGCAAGAGACCCAGTACTTC. Using reference TRBV7-9 and TRBJ2-5 for the parts outside the CDR3, the full variable domain is DTGVSQNPRHKITKRGQNVTFRCDPISEHNRLYWYRQTLGQGPEFLTYFQNEAQLEKSRLLSDRFSAERPKGSFSTLEIQRTEQGDSAMYLCASSLYPRRGQETQYFGPGTRLLVL.

The chain joins TRBV10-2 to TRBJ1-1; TRBD1 agrees at 8 bases. Germline values: CDR1 WSHSY, CDR2 SAAADI. The CDR3 has 13 residues. J lost 4 bases, V lost 5 bases, and 3 bases had no gene match. CDR3: CASSLQGGTEAFF. The CDR3 nucleotides read TGCGCCAGCAGTTTACAGGGGGGCACTGAAGCTTTCTTT.

V and J are TRBV5-1 and TRBJ2-7, with D possibly being TRBD1 (6 bases). Germline V lookup: CDR1 SGHRS, CDR2 YFSETQ. This CDR3 has 13 amino acids. Trimming shortened V by 3 bases and J by 3 bases, and 10 bases separated the two germline ends. The CDR3 sequence: CASSSPGDYEQYF. CDR3 DNA sequence: TGCGCCAGCAGCTCCCCAGGGGACTACGAGCAGTACTTC.

The chain is built from TRBV14 and TRBJ1-2; a possible D gene is TRBD1 (6 bases). Per the germline V gene, CDR1 is SGHDN and CDR2 is FVKESK. The V end lost 4 bases, the J end lost 5 bases, and 17 bases lay between the germline ends. This CDR3 contains 15 residues. CDR3 residues: CASSPNPNTGYGYTF. CDR3 in DNA: TGTGCCAGCAGCCCCAACCCAAATACAGGGTATGGCTACACCTTC.

This chain uses TRBV7-2 with TRBJ2-1; TRBD2 aligns across 7 bases. Germline loops: CDR1 SGHTA, CDR2 FQGNSA. CDR3 length: 16 amino acids. J gave up 5 bases and V 5 bases, and 12 bases lay outside the gene matches. CDR3 sequence: CASSPQRYRGDNEQFF. In nucleotides, the CDR3 is TGTGCCAGCAGCCCCCAACGGTACCGGGGGGACAATGAGCAGTTCTTC.

The chain is built from TRBV6-6 and TRBJ2-2; TRBD2 agrees at 8 bases. V lost 5 bases, J lost 11 bases, and 10 bases stayed unmatched. Germline CDR1 and CDR2: MNHNY and SVGAGI (reference sequence). The CDR3 covers 14 residues. The CDR3 loop reads CASSLPLAGHELFF. CDR3 in DNA: TGTGCCAGCAGTCTACCCCTAGCGGGCCATGAGCTGTTTTTT.

The gene calls are TRBV7-2 and TRBJ1-1; a weak D match, TRBD1 (5 bases). The CDR3 runs to 15 residues. V lost 2 bases to trimming and J lost 5 bases, with 15 bases between them. CDR1 and CDR2 (germline): SGHTA, FQGNSA. CDR3 amino acids: CASSLTRGAQTEAFF. For the CDR3, the DNA is TGTGCCAGCAGCTTAACGCGGGGCGCCCAAACTGAAGCTTTCTTT.

This clone showed up just a few times. The rearrangement uses TRBV5-6 and TRBJ1-4; 7 bases line up with TRBD1. Trimming at V came to 0 bases and at J to 7 bases, leaving 3 bases not matched to a gene. This CDR3 has 14 residues. Germline V gene data show CDR1 as SGHDT and CDR2 as YYEEEE. The CDR3 loop is CASSLAGTVEKLFF. As DNA, the CDR3 is TGTGCCAGCAGCTTGGCCGGGACAGTTGAAAAACTGTTTTTT.

The chain links TRBV18 to TRBJ1-5; no clear D gene. Germline values: CDR1 KGHSH, CDR2 LQKENI. The CDR3 spans 14 residues. Trimming removed 3 bases from V and 3 bases from J, with 9 bases in between. The DNA for the CDR3 is TGTGCCAGCTCACCGATCGGAGACAATCAGCCCCAGCATTTT. It encodes CASSPIGDNQPQHF.

V is TRBV7-9 and J is TRBJ2-3; D is perhaps TRBD2 (6 bases). Germline values: CDR1 SEHNR, CDR2 FQNEAQ (reference sequence). The ends were cut back, 5 bases at V and 0 bases at J, with 15 bases in the middle. The CDR3 length is 16 residues. CDR3 sequence (DNA): TGTGCCAGCAGCCCCGAAGGCGGGACTAGCACAGATACGCAGTATTTT. It specifies CASSPEGGTSTDTQYF.

This chain joins TRBV3-1 (or the pseudogene TRBV3-2) and TRBJ2-3, with 8 bases identical to TRBD2. The CDR3 is 16 residues long. V trimming: 0 bases; J trimming: 2 bases; junction bases outside the gene matches: 4. CDR1 is LGHDT, CDR2 YNNKEL, per germline (reference sequence). The CDR3 region is CASSQDVSGDTDTQYF. The DNA of the CDR3 is TGTGCCAGCAGCCAAGATGTTAGCGGGGACACAGATACGCAGTATTTT.

This clone was seen only once. The J gene is TRBJ2-7, the V gene TRBV19; no clear D gene. Trimming removed 3 bases from V and 5 bases from J, with 14 bases in between. The CDR3 sequence is 14 residues long. Per the germline V gene, CDR1 is LNHDA and CDR2 is SQIVND (reference sequence). CDR3 residues: CASSMHELPDEQYF. The CDR3 DNA reads TGTGCCAGTAGTATGCACGAGTTACCCGACGAGCAGTACTTC.

The gene calls are TRBV7-8 and TRBJ1-4; D not certain. The CDR3 has 15 amino acids. Germline CDR1 and CDR2: SGHVS and FQNEAQ. Deletions cut 1 base from V and 3 bases from J, with 9 bases between. The CDR3 sequence is CASSLDAGSNEKLFF. CDR3 DNA sequence: TGTGCCAGCAGCTTAGACGCGGGCTCTAATGAAAAACTGTTTTTT.

This chain uses TRBV19 with TRBJ1-2, with D perhaps TRBD1 (5 bases). V was cut by 7 bases and J by 4 bases, with 10 bases left in between. Per the germline V gene, CDR1 is LNHDA and CDR2 is SQIVND (reference sequence). The CDR3 runs 12 residues. CDR3 bases: TGTGCCAGTATCAACCAGGGCTATGGCTACACCTTC. It encodes CASINQGYGYTF.

The chain employs TRBV7-9 and TRBJ2-1; TRBD2 matches 7 bases. This CDR3 is built from 12 residues. With 8 bases clipped from V and 5 bases from J, the junction kept 3 bases outside the gene matches. CDR1 is SEHNR and CDR2 is FQNEAQ in the germline V gene (reference sequence). CDR3 bases: TGTGCCAGCGGGAGGGCCCACAATGAGCAGTTCTTC. Translating it yields CASGRAHNEQFF.

The rearrangement uses TRBV5-1 and TRBJ2-1; 8 bases line up with TRBD2. Per germline, CDR1 SGHRS and CDR2 YFSETQ. There are 16 residues in the CDR3. V was clipped by 2 bases and J by 9 bases; unmatched bases: 13. The CDR3 DNA sequence: TGCGCCAGCAGCTTACTAGTAGGCGGGGGGCCAAGTGAGCAGTTCTTC. The encoded protein is CASSLLVGGGPSEQFF.

The V call is TRBV9, the J call TRBJ2-5, with TRBD2 identical over 13 bases. V dropped 4 bases and J dropped 4; count of bases not matched to a gene: 4. The CDR3 length is 15 residues. Germline CDR1 SGDLS, CDR2 YYNGEE. The CDR3 sequence: CASSFGTSGTETQYF. CDR3 in DNA: TGTGCCAGCAGCTTTGGGACTAGCGGGACAGAGACCCAGTACTTC. Supplemented by reference TRBV9 and TRBJ2-5, the full variable domain reads DSGVTQTPKHLITATGQRVTLRCSPRSGDLSVYWYQQSLDQGLQFLIQYYNGEERAKGNILERFSAQQFPDLHSELNLSSLELGDSALYFCASSFGTSGTETQYFGPGTRLLVL.

V gene TRBV7-4 combines with J gene TRBJ1-4, with a possible D match to TRBD1 (5 bases). In germline, CDR1 is SGHVT, CDR2 SQSDAQ. Between the trimmed V and J ends, which lost 1 base and 0 bases, there was a span of 27 bases. CDR3 length: 22 residues. This CDR3 is CASSLGFLWRQSRQSTNEKLFF. CDR3 sequence (DNA): TGTGCCAGCAGCTTAGGATTCCTTTGGCGACAGTCGAGACAATCAACTAATGAAAAACTGTTTTTT.

The chain is built from TRBV5-5 and TRBJ1-6; weak D call: TRBD1 (6 bases). Germline CDR1 reads SGHKS; CDR2 reads YYEKEE (reference sequence). CDR3 length equals 15 residues. Trimming took 0 bases from V and 7 from J, leaving 11 bases between them. The CDR3 loop is CASSLETGWNSPLHF. In DNA form, the CDR3 reads TGTGCCAGCAGCTTGGAAACAGGGTGGAATTCACCCCTCCACTTT.

The table lists this clone with a count of one. This chain uses TRBV5-1 with TRBJ2-7, with 9 bases lining up with TRBD1. This CDR3 region has 14 residues. CDR1 and CDR2 from the germline V gene are SGHRS and YFSETQ. V trimming: 7 bases; J trimming: 4 bases; junction bases outside the gene matches: 9. The CDR3 DNA is TGCGCCAGCGGTCCGGGACAGGGACAATACGAGCAGTACTTC. Its translation is CASGPGQGQYEQYF.

V and J are TRBV12-3 or TRBV12-4 and TRBJ2-5, with no clear D. V was clipped by 5 bases and J by 1 base, with 8 bases between them. The CDR3 contains 13 residues. This CDR3 is CASSIYPQETQYF. DNA of the CDR3: TGTGCCAGCAGTATTTATCCCCAAGAGACCCAGTACTTC.

This chain uses TRBV18 with TRBJ1-1; D is undetermined. Trimming took off 1 base at V and 8 bases at J, with 17 bases between the two ends. The CDR3 is made up of 15 amino acids. Germline assignment: CDR1 KGHSH and CDR2 LQKENI. The CDR3 sequence is CASSPLRGIDGEAFF. CDR3 nucleotide sequence: TGTGCCAGCTCACCACTCAGAGGCATAGATGGGGAAGCTTTCTTT.

This chain joins TRBV11-2 and TRBJ2-7; tentative D call: TRBD1 (6 bases). Deletions cut 3 bases from V and 2 bases from J, with 11 bases between. Germline V CDR1 and CDR2: SGHAT, FQNNGV. CDR3 length: 14 residues. The CDR3 sequence: CASSFARGAYEQYF. DNA of the CDR3: TGTGCCAGCAGCTTCGCCAGGGGAGCCTACGAGCAGTACTTC. The whole variable domain, filled in from reference TRBV11-2 and TRBJ2-7, reads EAGVAQSPRYKIIEKRQSVAFWCNPISGHATLYWYQQILGQGPKLLIQFQNNGVVDDSQLPKDRFSAERLKGVDSTLKIQPAKLEDSAVYLCASSFARGAYEQYFGPGTRLTVT.

The gene calls are TRBV5-1 and TRBJ2-5; TRBD2 matches 9 bases. The CDR3 is 14 residues long. Germline loops: CDR1 SGHRS, CDR2 YFSETQ. Trimming cost V 4 bases and J 2 bases; bases outside gene matches: 3. In DNA form, the CDR3 reads TGCGCCAGCAGCCTCACTAGCGGGCAAGAGACCCAGTACTTC. It codes for CASSLTSGQETQYF.

The V gene is TRBV5-8, the J gene TRBJ1-1; D not certain. The length of the CDR3 is 11 residues. Germline-derived CDR1 and CDR2 are SGHTS and YDEGEE. V lost 4 bases, J lost 3 bases, and 4 bases lay in between. In DNA, the CDR3 is TGTGCCAGCAGCATATACACTGAAGCTTTCTTT. This translates into CASSIYTEAFF.

The chain carries TRBV4-2 and TRBJ1-2; D unclear. V lost 0 bases, J lost 0 bases, and 11 bases lay in between. Germline assignment: CDR1 LGHNA and CDR2 YNFKEQ. The length of the CDR3 is 16 residues. In DNA form, the CDR3 reads TGTGCCAGCAGCCAAGATCGAGGGAGTACTAACTATGGCTACACCTTC. Encoded protein: CASSQDRGSTNYGYTF.

The V call is TRBV27, the J call TRBJ2-7, with a possible D match to TRBD1 (5 bases). The CDR3 has 12 residues. CDR1 and CDR2 (germline): MNHEY, SMNVEV (reference sequence). V lost 2 bases to trimming and J lost 4 bases, with 6 bases between them. CDR3 amino acids: CASSLQGYEQYF. For the CDR3, the DNA is TGTGCCAGCAGTTTACAGGGATACGAGCAGTACTTC.